This T cell receptor (beta chain) was captured in a study of CD8+CD57+ T cells in acquired aplastic anemia. Study-level information: DNA recovered from sorted CD4+ and CD8+ cells had a mean of approximately 3 ug. The average read count for CD4+ cells in healthy donors was 10 million to 12 million. General study results and limits: The study identified around 28 CD8+ CDR3 sequences shared by patients and controls. Statistical testing detected no significant gap in CD8+ Simpson's diversity between patients and controls.

The germline CDR1 and CDR2 sequences are SNHLY and FYNNEI. The CDR3 contains 14 residues. Trimming took 3 bases from V and 1 from J, leaving 9 bases between them. Genomic DNA templated the TCR beta VDJ and CDR3 profiling. Each CDR3 protein is one row after TCRdb ran MiXCR on the reads. Of about 81,000 distinct CDR3 sequences in the sample, around 44% were seen once. Notes on this clonotype: Antigen unknown.

This sequence was found in a human donor in good health, serving as a control. The chain joins TRBV2 to TRBJ1-1; no clear D. The sample was sorted CD4+, CD8+, or CD8+CD57+ T cells (not recorded which) from PBMCs. This CDR3 is CASSEAEWNTEAFF. The CDR3 nucleotides read TGTGCCAGCAGTGAGGCAGAATGGAACACTGAAGCTTTCTTT.